The clone carrying this TCR beta chain came up once. Its antigen is currently unknown. This entry is derived from a study of T cell responses to AZD1222 COVID-19 vaccine. Study conclusions and caveats: Just five to seven people given AZD1222 tested seropositive at baseline. There were repertoire samples only from the period after the peak T cell response. There were vaccine-associated CD4 TCRs across spike, dominant at 160-218 and 743-854.

Profiling relied on immunoSEQ multiplex PCR, and the TCRdb table lists in-frame clones only, not all of them. The sample yields about 200,000 clones, 90% to 95% seen once. CDR3 length equals 17 residues. CDR1 is MDHEN, CDR2 SYDVKM, per germline. The trim removed 4 bases at V and 5 bases at J, leaving 9 bases unmatched. This clonotype was obtained from an adult who received the MenACWY meningococcal vaccine as a control. Specimen: peripheral blood, collected 28 days after the second dose of the MenACWY control vaccine. The chain couples TRBV28 to TRBJ2-2; TRBD1 matches 11 bases. CDR3 DNA: TGTGCCAGCAGTTCCCTAAGGACAGGGGGCCGTACCGGGGAGCTGTTTTTT. This gives the protein CASSSLRTGGRTGELFF. The full variable domain, in which reference TRBV28 and TRBJ2-2 provide the parts outside the CDR3, is DVKVTQSSRYLVKRTGEKVFLECVQDMDHENMFWYRQDPGLGLRLIYFSYDVKMKEKGDIPEGYSVSREKKERFSLILESASTNQTSMYLCASSSLRTGGRTGELFFGEGSRLTVL.